This entry is about one T cell receptor (beta chain). These data originate in a study of blood T cell repertoires in COVID-19. For the study at large: Samples of COVID-19 (acute and convalescent) were obtained from the United States, Italy and Spain.

Per the original methods: Reference gene primer amplification gave estimated nucleated cell counts. TCRdb keeps only in-frame clones here, not all; method: immunoSEQ multiplex PCR. The D gene and trimming were derived from the DNA, and the V and J assignments and clone size from that table. The table has 180,000 or so clones, around 80% seen once. V lost 6 bases and J lost 2; bases outside the gene matches: 10. Germline values: CDR1 ENHRY, CDR2 SYGVKD. The length of the CDR3 is 15 residues. Material: peripheral blood. This sequence was found in a man aged 45-65 years who had recovered from COVID-19. The chain uses TRBV10-3 and TRBJ2-7, with 7 positions matching TRBD1. The CDR3 DNA is TGTGCCATCAGGGACGGGACAGCCGCTGCCTACGAGCAGTACTTC. Translation: CAIRDGTAAAYEQYF.